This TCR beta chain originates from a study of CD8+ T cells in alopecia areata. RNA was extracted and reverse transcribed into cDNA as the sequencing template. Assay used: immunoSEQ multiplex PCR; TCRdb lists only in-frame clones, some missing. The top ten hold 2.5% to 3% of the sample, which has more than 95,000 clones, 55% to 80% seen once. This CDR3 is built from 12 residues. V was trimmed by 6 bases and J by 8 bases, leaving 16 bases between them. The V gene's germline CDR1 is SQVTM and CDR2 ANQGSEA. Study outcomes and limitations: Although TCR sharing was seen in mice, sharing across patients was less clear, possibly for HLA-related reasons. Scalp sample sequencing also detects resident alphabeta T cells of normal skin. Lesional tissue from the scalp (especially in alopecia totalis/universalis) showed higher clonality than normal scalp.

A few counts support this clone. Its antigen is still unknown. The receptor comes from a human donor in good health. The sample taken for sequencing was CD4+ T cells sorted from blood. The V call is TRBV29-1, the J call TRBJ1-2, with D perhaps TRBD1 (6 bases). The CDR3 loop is CSVHGSGGGYTF. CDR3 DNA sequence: TGCAGCGTCCACGGGTCTGGGGGCGGCTACACCTTC.